Listed below are T cell receptor beta chains from one sample, sequenced in a study of T-cell memory formation after mild COVID-19. TCRdb fed the 5' RACE reads into MiXCR, producing one record per CDR3 protein. The sample shows hundreds of thousands of distinct CDR3 sequences, approximately 15% of them seen only once. The sample comprised PBMCs or a T cell subset sorted from them (not recorded which). The receptors derive from a man younger than 30 who had mild COVID-19 (a few samples of this study predate the infection). Cell type and time point are not known. Both conserved end residues are part of each CDR3. The D gene is left open where the match is weak. Clone size appears in some rows only: once, few, many, or a class for an expanded clone.

J gene,clone size,D gene,V gene,CDR3 protein,CDR3 DNA
TRBJ2-1,few,TRBD2,TRBV12-3/TRBV12-4,CASSLVPAGGSYNEQFF,TGTGCCAGCAGTTTAGTCCCAGCGGGGGGCTCCTACAATGAGCAGTTCTTC
TRBJ1-4,few,.,TRBV15,CATSSATNEKLFF,TGTGCCACCAGCAGTGCAACTAATGAAAAACTGTTTTTT
TRBJ2-7,.,.,TRBV14,CASSQRAGYYEQYF,TGTGCCAGCAGCCAGCGGGCAGGCTACTACGAGCAGTACTTC
TRBJ2-3,.,.,TRBV3-1,CASSARDRGTQYF,TGTGCCAGCAGCGCAAGGGACCGCGGTACGCAGTATTTT
TRBJ2-3,few,.,TRBV6-5,CASKGGPDTQYF,TGTGCCAGCAAAGGGGGGCCAGATACGCAGTATTTT
TRBJ2-3,few,.,TRBV2,CASMEGAATDTQYF,TGTGCCAGCATGGAGGGGGCTGCCACAGATACGCAGTATTTT
TRBJ1-1,few,TRBD1,TRBV28,CASSPGTAGGTEAFF,TGTGCCAGCAGTCCGGGGACAGCCGGGGGCACTGAAGCTTTCTTT
TRBJ2-5,.,.,TRBV27,CASSSHRQETQYF,TGTGCCAGCAGTTCGCACCGTCAAGAGACCCAGTACTTC
TRBJ2-3,.,.,TRBV7-9,CDSSMIWGGGTDTQYF,TGTGACAGCAGCATGATTTGGGGGGGCGGCACAGATACGCAGTATTTT
TRBJ1-1,.,.,TRBV6-1,CASSFLAPEAFF,TGTGCCAGCAGCTTTTTGGCGCCTGAAGCTTTCTTT
TRBJ2-1,few,.,TRBV7-9,CASRQTGSSYNEQFF,TGTGCCAGCAGACAGACAGGCAGCTCCTACAATGAGCAGTTCTTC
TRBJ1-2,.,.,TRBV5-1,CASSLWTGNYGYTF,TGCGCCAGCAGCTTATGGACCGGGAACTATGGCTACACCTTC
TRBJ2-7,.,.,TRBV15,CATSRVAGNDEQYF,TGTGCCACCAGCAGAGTCGCAGGGAACGACGAGCAGTACTTC
TRBJ1-2,.,TRBD1,TRBV7-3,CASSYGQGQGYTF,TGTGCCAGCAGCTACGGACAGGGTCAGGGCTACACCTTC
TRBJ1-2,.,.,TRBV20-1,CSARWTNLDGYTF,TGCAGTGCTAGGTGGACCAACTTGGATGGCTACACCTTC
TRBJ1-1,few,.,TRBV7-6,CASIKGEGTEAFF,TGTGCCAGCATAAAAGGGGAAGGGACTGAAGCTTTCTTT
TRBJ1-1,.,.,TRBV20-1,CSAEQDSSTEAFF,TGCAGTGCTGAACAGGATTCCAGCACTGAAGCTTTCTTT
TRBJ1-3,.,.,TRBV9,CGSSRGSSGNTIYF,TGTGGTAGCTCGAGAGGGTCCTCTGGAAACACCATATATTTT
TRBJ1-1,.,.,TRBV14,CASSQDQGLWNTEAFF,TGTGCCAGCAGCCAAGATCAGGGGCTATGGAACACTGAAGCTTTCTTT
TRBJ2-6,.,.,TRBV7-2,CASSLGGASSGANVLTF,TGTGCCAGCAGCTTAGGGGGCGCAAGCTCTGGGGCCAACGTCCTGACTTTC
TRBJ2-2,few,.,TRBV7-9,CASSSEHVDPGELFF,TGTGCCAGCAGCTCAGAGCATGTGGATCCCGGGGAGCTGTTTTTT
TRBJ1-2,.,.,TRBV5-5,CASSRSMIGGANYGYTF,TGTGCCAGCAGCCGATCCATGATCGGGGGAGCTAACTATGGCTACACCTTC
TRBJ1-2,.,.,TRBV18,CASSPTSLGGPNYGYTF,TGTGCCAGCTCACCGACCTCCCTGGGGGGGCCTAACTATGGCTACACCTTC
TRBJ1-2,few,TRBD1,TRBV7-2,CASSLQGGVLLSTYGYTF,TGTGCCAGCAGCCTACAGGGGGGCGTGCTTTTGTCGACCTATGGCTACACCTTC
TRBJ2-3,few,TRBD2,TRBV6-5,CASSYSPSGGVDTQYF,TGTGCCAGCAGTTACTCGCCCAGCGGGGGGGTTGATACGCAGTATTTT